This is a list of T cell receptor beta chains from one sample in a study of OX40 agonist ivuxolimab in advanced cancers. Profiled with immunoSEQ multiplex PCR; TCRdb holds only in-frame clones, not every one. This sample yields about 64,000 clones, of which 80% are seen a single time; about 1.2% belongs to the top ten. Here the sequenced sample was CD4+ or CD8+ T cells sorted from blood, taken in a trial of the OX40 agonist ivuxolimab. These receptors came from an adult with an advanced solid tumor such as melanoma, head and neck, liver or kidney cancer. The CDR3 runs from the conserved cysteine through the conserved F or W. The order of the fields is CDR3 length, D gene, V gene, J gene, clone size, CDR3 DNA, CDR3 protein. D genes are given only for firm matches. The size field is filled for only some rows; it gives once, few, many or a size class.

11	NA	TRBV2	TRBJ2-1	NA	TGTGCCAGCAGTGAAGCCGATGAGCAGTTCTTC	CASSEADEQFF
16	TRBD2	TRBV18	TRBJ2-1	NA	TGTGCCAGCTCACCACTTTCGCGGGGGGACGACAATGAGCAGTTCTTC	CASSPLSRGDDNEQFF
15	TRBD1	TRBV7-2	TRBJ2-7	NA	TGTGCCAGCAGCTCCGGACAGGGAAACTCCTACGAGCAGTACTTC	CASSSGQGNSYEQYF
13	NA	TRBV11-2	TRBJ1-2	many	TGTGCCAGCAGCTTAGATCCGGGTTCGGGCTACACCTTC	CASSLDPGSGYTF
12	NA	TRBV9	TRBJ2-2	NA	TGTGCCAGCAGCGTAGAAACCGGGGAGCTGTTTTTT	CASSVETGELFF
17	NA	TRBV7-8	TRBJ1-5	once	TGTGCCAGCAGCCCGAGAGGCAGGGGAGACCCCAATCAGCCCCAGCATTTT	CASSPRGRGDPNQPQHF
12	NA	TRBV30	TRBJ2-7	NA	TGTGCCTGGAGCCCCTCAGGGGACGAGCAGTACTTC	CAWSPSGDEQYF
16	TRBD2	TRBV7-2	TRBJ2-7	NA	TGTGCCAGCAGCTCGAAACTAGCGGGGGATACCTACGAGCAGTACTTC	CASSSKLAGDTYEQYF
16	NA	TRBV7-9	TRBJ2-2	NA	TGTGCCAGCAGCTTCAGGGGTTTTGAGAACACCGGGGAGCTGTTTTTT	CASSFRGFENTGELFF
15	NA	TRBV27	TRBJ2-1	NA	TGTGCCAGCAGTTTGGGGGCGTCGGGATTGAATGAGCAGTTCTTC	CASSLGASGLNEQFF
15	NA	TRBV7-8	TRBJ1-2	NA	TGTGCCAGCAGCTTAGGGCGCATAACTAACTATGGCTACACCTTC	CASSLGRITNYGYTF
16	NA	TRBV7-2	TRBJ2-3	NA	TGTGCCAGCAGCTTAGTATGGGCAGGGACCGCAGATACGCAGTATTTT	CASSLVWAGTADTQYF
13	NA	TRBV6-1	TRBJ1-5	NA	TGTGCCAGCAGAGAATTCTTAGATCAGCCCCAGCATTTT	CASREFLDQPQHF
14	NA	TRBV6-1	TRBJ1-2	NA	TGTGCCAGCAGTGACCAACAGGTTGGCTATGGCTACACCTTC	CASSDQQVGYGYTF
15	NA	TRBV19	TRBJ2-7	NA	TGTGCCAGTAGTACCGGACGTACCATCGGAGACGAGCAGTACTTC	CASSTGRTIGDEQYF
10	NA	TRBV20-1	TRBJ1-1	NA	TGCAGTGCTGGTGACACTGAAGCTTTCTTT	CSAGDTEAFF
13	NA	TRBV6-1	TRBJ1-2	NA	TGTGCCAGCAGTGGCACGGGCTTCTATGGCTACACCTTC	CASSGTGFYGYTF
14	NA	TRBV4-1	TRBJ2-1	NA	TGCGCCAGCAGCCAGGTACCCGGGGAGGATGAGCAGTTCTTC	CASSQVPGEDEQFF
15	TRBD2	TRBV6-1	TRBJ2-1	NA	TGTGCCAGCAGCCGACTAGCGGGGTTAGAAAATGAGCAGTTCTTC	CASSRLAGLENEQFF
17	NA	TRBV6-1	TRBJ2-6	NA	TGTGCCAGCAGTGAAGCGAGTTGGGGATCTGGGGCCAACGTCCTGACTTTC	CASSEASWGSGANVLTF
13	TRBD1	TRBV5-6	TRBJ1-2	NA	TGTGCCAGCAGCTTGGACAGGGGCTATGGCTACACCTTC	CASSLDRGYGYTF
15	TRBD1	TRBV11-1	TRBJ1-5	NA	TGTGCCAGCAGCTTGACAGGGGCTAGCAATCAGCCCCAGCATTTT	CASSLTGASNQPQHF
16	NA	TRBV6-1	TRBJ1-5	NA	TGTGCCAGCAGTGCCACCCCCGGGTCCCTCAATCAGCCCCAGCATTTT	CASSATPGSLNQPQHF
13	NA	TRBV2	TRBJ2-5	NA	TGTGCCAGCACGAAGGGGGAGGGAGAGACCCAGTACTTC	CASTKGEGETQYF
15	NA	TRBV18	TRBJ1-5	NA	TGTGCCAGCTCACCAGGACAATCTAGCAATCAGCCCCAGCATTTT	CASSPGQSSNQPQHF
12	NA	TRBV30	TRBJ2-5	NA	TGTGCCTGGAGCCTACAGGGAGAGACCCAGTACTTC	CAWSLQGETQYF
16	NA	TRBV7-2	TRBJ2-3	NA	TGTGCCAGCAGCCCAGGACAGAGTTTTAGCACAGATACGCAGTATTTT	CASSPGQSFSTDTQYF
15	TRBD2	TRBV2	TRBJ2-5	few	TGTGCCAGCAGGGTACCGAGCGGGGCCCAAGAGACCCAGTACTTC	CASRVPSGAQETQYF
13	NA	TRBV6-6	TRBJ1-1	NA	TGTGCCAGCAGTTACTCCGTGAACACTGAAGCTTTCTTT	CASSYSVNTEAFF
10	NA	TRBV6-6	TRBJ2-1	NA	TGTGCCAGCGCCACTAATGAGCAGTTCTTC	CASATNEQFF
16	NA	TRBV5-6	TRBJ1-3	once	TGTGCCAGCAGCGGGGGCGGACCGGGGAGTGGAAACACCATATATTTT	CASSGGGPGSGNTIYF
15	NA	TRBV5-4	TRBJ1-2	few	TGTGCCAGCAGCACGGACAGCCACCAGACGACTGGCTACACCTTC	CASSTDSHQTTGYTF
13	NA	TRBV7-8	TRBJ2-7	NA	TGTGCCAGCAGCTTAAGCCGGATCTACGAGCAGTACTTC	CASSLSRIYEQYF
16	TRBD2	TRBV5-1	TRBJ2-5	NA	TGCGCCAGCAGCCCGGGACTAGCGGGGGCGGTGGAGACCCAGTACTTC	CASSPGLAGAVETQYF